This T cell receptor beta chain was sequenced for a study of blood T cell repertoires in COVID-19 (dated by TCRdb to 2018 to 2020). Regarding the complete study: The collaborator samples originated in the United States, Italy and Spain and spanned the acute and convalescent phases of COVID-19. Where available, HLA class I and class II types were obtained from metadata supplied by the sample provider rather than from assay-based typing. Sample metadata almost always included a de-identified subject ID, COVID-19 status, age in years and sex. The repertoires were released in a freely available public database intended as a resource for research on the immune response to SARS-CoV-2. The material from the prospective study consisted of cDNA or gDNA derived from T cells, B-cell-depleted T cells, or PBMCs. Samples were obtained from the ongoing ImmuneRACE study (first 160 participants) and from about 1,300 subjects provided by 6 global collaborators. Subjects who had been exposed to COVID-19, were actively infected with it, or had recovered from it provided the deeply sampled blood TCRbeta repertoires that made up the dataset. Overall results and qualifications from the work: Clinical and demographic metadata were provided uncurated, with the amount varying by source and participant.

The CDR3 contains 15 residues, cysteine and phenylalanine counted. Left in the record is the CDR3 DNA by itself, 45 bases read in frame from the first base. CDR1 and CDR2 are read off the germline V gene (reference sequence) as GTSNPN and SVGIG. V ends up 0 bases short and J 4 bases short, with an unmatched junction base count of 7. In regard to this clone: The antigen this receptor binds is unknown. Base qualities are not recorded, but no much larger clone differs from it by a single base.

TCRbeta CDR3 regions were amplified from genomic DNA by means of the immunoSEQ Assay, a bias-controlled multiplex PCR. The paper's data handling went like this. The number of nucleated cells in each sample was estimated by amplification of reference gene primers within the assay. To quantify the absolute abundance of each unique TCRbeta CDR3 rearrangement, sequence reads were collapsed and filtered. For each sample, productive Simpson clonality was calculated as the square root of Simpson's diversity index across productive rearrangements. The immuneACCESS repertoire file appears here via TCRdb, limited to in-frame rearrangements. These files lack a portion of the clones; in checked studies, under half of the deficit traces to unresolved V genes, and the cause of the others is not known. The V and J calls and clone size are taken from that table; D and trimming were inferred from the DNA. For this sample the table gives around 25,000 clones, of which 80% to 85% were detected only once. The ten largest clones take up about 7% of the sample.

The collaborating institutions used their own protocols to collect whole blood in K2EDTA tubes. For TCRbeta analysis, collaborators shipped samples as frozen whole blood, isolated PBMCs, or DNA extracted from either of those sample types. The sequence is built from TRBV30 and TRBJ2-5; 8 nucleotides in the junction match TRBD2. Sequenced: peripheral blood. The source of this sequence is a man aged 70-80 years with acute or convalescent COVID-19. The nucleotide sequence is TGTGCCTGGAGTGTAGGTAGCGGGGAGCGAGAGACCCAGTACTTC. This gives the protein CAWSVGSGERETQYF.